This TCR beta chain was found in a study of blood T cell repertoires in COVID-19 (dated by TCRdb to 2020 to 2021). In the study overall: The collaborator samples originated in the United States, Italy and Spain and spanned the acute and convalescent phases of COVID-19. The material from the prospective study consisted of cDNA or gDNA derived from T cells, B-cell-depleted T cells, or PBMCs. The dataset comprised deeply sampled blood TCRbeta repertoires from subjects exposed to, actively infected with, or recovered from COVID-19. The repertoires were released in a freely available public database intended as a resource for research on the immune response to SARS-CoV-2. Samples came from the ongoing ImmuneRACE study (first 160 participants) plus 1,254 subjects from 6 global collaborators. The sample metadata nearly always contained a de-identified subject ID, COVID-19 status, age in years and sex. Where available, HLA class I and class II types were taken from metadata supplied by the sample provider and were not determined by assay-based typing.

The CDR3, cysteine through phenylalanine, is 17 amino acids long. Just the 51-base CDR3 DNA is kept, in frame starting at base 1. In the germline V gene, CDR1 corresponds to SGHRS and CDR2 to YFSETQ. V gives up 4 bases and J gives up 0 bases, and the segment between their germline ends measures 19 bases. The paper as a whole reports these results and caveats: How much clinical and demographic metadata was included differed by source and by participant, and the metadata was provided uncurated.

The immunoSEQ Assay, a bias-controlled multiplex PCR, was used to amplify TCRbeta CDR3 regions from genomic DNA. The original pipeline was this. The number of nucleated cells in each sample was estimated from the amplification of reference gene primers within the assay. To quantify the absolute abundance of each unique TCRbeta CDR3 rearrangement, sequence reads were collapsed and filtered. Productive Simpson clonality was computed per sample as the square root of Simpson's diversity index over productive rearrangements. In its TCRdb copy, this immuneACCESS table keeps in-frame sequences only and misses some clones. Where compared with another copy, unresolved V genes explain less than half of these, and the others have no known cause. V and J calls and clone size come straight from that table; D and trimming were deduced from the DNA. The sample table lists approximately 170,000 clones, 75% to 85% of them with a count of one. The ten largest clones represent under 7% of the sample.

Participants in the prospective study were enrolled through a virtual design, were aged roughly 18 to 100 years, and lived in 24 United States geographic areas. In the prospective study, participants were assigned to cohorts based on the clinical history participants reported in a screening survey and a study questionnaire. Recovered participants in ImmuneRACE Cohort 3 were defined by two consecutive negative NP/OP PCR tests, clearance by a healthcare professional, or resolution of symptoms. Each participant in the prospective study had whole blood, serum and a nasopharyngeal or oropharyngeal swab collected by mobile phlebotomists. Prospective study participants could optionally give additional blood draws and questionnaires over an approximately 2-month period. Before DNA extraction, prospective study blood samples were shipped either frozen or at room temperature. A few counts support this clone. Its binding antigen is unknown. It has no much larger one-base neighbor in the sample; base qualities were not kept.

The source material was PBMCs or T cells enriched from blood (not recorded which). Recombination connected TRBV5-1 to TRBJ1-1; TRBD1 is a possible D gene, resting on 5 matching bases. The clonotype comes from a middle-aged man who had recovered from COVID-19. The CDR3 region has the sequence CASSETTDPLMNTEAFF. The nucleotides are TGCGCCAGCAGCGAGACGACAGACCCACTCATGAACACTGAAGCTTTCTTT.